A selection of T cell receptor beta chains follows, all from one sample in a study of siplizumab effects on memory and regulatory T cells. Libraries were prepared by immunoSEQ multiplex PCR; TCRdb keeps only in-frame clonotypes and omits some of them. The sample contains nearly 85,000 clones, more than 85% of which appear only once. The sample comprised CD8+ T cells sorted from blood. The origin of the receptors is a human donor in good health. Each CDR3 is given with its conserved first and last residue. The D gene is left open where the match is weak. Clone size is not always given. Where it is, it says once, few, many or a class for expanded clones.

V gene,D gene,J gene,clone size,CDR3 DNA,CDR3 protein
TRBV9,-,TRBJ2-7,once,TGTGCCAGCAGCGTAGGGCAGAGCTCCTACGAGCAGTACTTC,CASSVGQSSYEQYF
TRBV4-1,-,TRBJ2-7,-,TGCGCCAGCAGCCAAGTTGGGTCATCCGCTGATGAGCAGTACTTC,CASSQVGSSADEQYF
TRBV10-3,TRBD1,TRBJ2-3,-,TGTGCCATCAGTGAGCGGGACAGGGAAGGAGATACGCAGTATTTT,CAISERDREGDTQYF
TRBV19,-,TRBJ1-2,-,TGTGCCAGTAGTACCATTGCCTATGGCTACACCTTC,CASSTIAYGYTF
TRBV19,TRBD2,TRBJ2-7,-,TGTGCCAGTAGTACCGGGACTAGCGTCGACTACGAGCAGTACTTC,CASSTGTSVDYEQYF
TRBV19,-,TRBJ1-1,-,TGTGCCAGTTTAACAGGTTCCACTGAAGCTTTCTTT,CASLTGSTEAFF
TRBV19,-,TRBJ1-1,-,TGTGCCAGTAGTATACCAGGGAACACTGAAGCTTTCTTT,CASSIPGNTEAFF
TRBV6-1,-,TRBJ2-7,-,TGTGCCAGCAGTGAAAGGACCAAGGGGGCCTACGAGCAGTACTTC,CASSERTKGAYEQYF
TRBV19,-,TRBJ1-1,-,TGTGCCAGTGATACCACGGGGCAGTACACTGAAGCTTTCTTT,CASDTTGQYTEAFF
TRBV4-1,TRBD1,TRBJ2-7,-,TGCGCCAGCAGCCAAGAAGGGGGCGGCTCCTACGAGCAGTACTTC,CASSQEGGGSYEQYF
TRBV5-1,TRBD1,TRBJ1-1,-,TGCGCCAGCAGGAGGGGACAGGGGAACACTGAAGCTTTCTTT,CASRRGQGNTEAFF
TRBV7-3,-,TRBJ2-3,-,TGTGCCAGCAGCTTAAAGGGTCCGGGCGGTAACACAGATACGCAGTATTTT,CASSLKGPGGNTDTQYF
TRBV6-1,TRBD2,TRBJ2-7,-,TGTGCCAGCAGTGAAAATCTAGCGGGATCCTACGAGCAGTACTTC,CASSENLAGSYEQYF
TRBV5-1,-,TRBJ2-1,-,TGCGCCAGCAGCTTGGTGTGGCGAGAGAGCTCCTACAATGAGCAGTTCTTC,CASSLVWRESSYNEQFF
TRBV27,-,TRBJ1-5,-,TGTGCCAGCAGTTTAGGGGGGGAGGGACAGCCCCAGCATTTT,CASSLGGEGQPQHF
TRBV13,-,TRBJ1-1,few,TGTGCCAGCAGCCAACTCGGGGAGAACACTGAAGCTTTCTTT,CASSQLGENTEAFF